Below are 6 T cell receptor beta chains sequenced from a single sample in a study of blood T cell repertoires in COVID-19. Using immunoSEQ multiplex PCR, the repertoire was profiled, and TCRdb retains in-frame clones only, with some absent. This sample has about 260,000 clones, with approximately 92% found just once. Source material: PBMCs or T cells enriched from blood (not recorded which). The receptors originated from a woman younger than 30 who had recovered from COVID-19.

This clone was detected only once. V usage is TRBV2 and J usage is TRBJ1-1; no reliable D call. Germline CDR1 reads SNHLY; CDR2 reads FYNNEI. V was shortened by 6 bases and J by 5 bases, with 13 bases between the two germline ends. CDR3 length: 13 residues. CDR3 in amino acids: CASRETLRTEAFF. The CDR3 DNA is TGTGCCAGCAGAGAGACCCTCAGGACTGAAGCTTTCTTT.

CDR3 in DNA: TGTGCCAGCAGCTTTGGAGGCAATCAGCCCCAGCATTTT. Translated, it gives CASSFGGNQPQHF. J is TRBJ1-5 and V is TRBV11-2; D remains ambiguous. V lost 3 bases to trimming and J lost 2 bases, with 5 bases between them. The V gene's germline CDR1 is SGHAT and CDR2 FQNNGV. The CDR3 is 13 amino acids.

V usage is TRBV7-2 and J usage is TRBJ1-4, with D hard to call. The CDR3 loop spans 16 amino acids. Germline CDR1 SGHTA, CDR2 FQGNSA. The V and J ends lost 5 bases and 3 bases respectively, with 16 bases between them. The CDR3 reads CASSAQRAMANEKLFF. CDR3 bases: TGTGCCAGCAGCGCCCAGCGGGCGATGGCTAATGAAAAACTGTTTTTT.

The rearrangement links TRBV5-5 to TRBJ1-1; 11 nucleotides match TRBD1. The CDR3 extends over 13 amino acids. CDR1 SGHKS and CDR2 YYEKEE come from the germline V gene (reference sequence). Trimming removed 4 bases from V and 9 bases from J; junction bases left unmatched: 5. This chain's CDR3 is CASSVWTGGKAFF. CDR3 in DNA: TGTGCCAGCAGCGTATGGACAGGGGGCAAAGCTTTCTTT.

The chain couples TRBV5-1 to TRBJ2-1; 7 bases line up with TRBD1. Germline assignment: CDR1 SGHRS and CDR2 YFSETQ. V dropped 0 bases and J dropped 5; count of bases not matched to a gene: 5. The CDR3 sequence is 15 residues long. The CDR3 DNA follows: TGCGCCAGCAGCTTGGGACAGGGTGTCCACAATGAGCAGTTCTTC. Protein sequence: CASSLGQGVHNEQFF. Full variable domain (remainder filled in from reference TRBV5-1 and TRBJ2-1): KAGVTQTPRYLIKTRGQQVTLSCSPISGHRSVSWYQQTPGQGLQFLFEYFSETQRNKGNFPGRFSGRQFSNSRSEMNVSTLELGDSALYLCASSLGQGVHNEQFFGPGTRLTVL.

J is TRBJ2-7 and V is TRBV7-9; D might be TRBD2 (6 bases). V lost 5 bases, J lost 3 bases, and 20 bases lay in between. Looked up from germline, CDR1 is SEHNR and CDR2 is FQNEAQ (reference sequence). The CDR3 runs 16 residues. The CDR3 DNA sequence: TGTGCCAGCAGCCCGGGAGAATTCTATGGCGGCTACGAGCAGTACTTC. As protein: CASSPGEFYGGYEQYF.